The next 22 T cell receptor beta chains were all read from a single sample in a study of blood T cell repertoires in COVID-19. Using immunoSEQ multiplex PCR, the repertoire was profiled, and TCRdb retains in-frame clones only, with some absent. The table records tens of thousands of clones, 70% to 90% of them present only once. Specimen: peripheral blood. All receptors come from a woman between 65 and 79 years old with acute or convalescent COVID-19.

The CDR3 here is CASSKNEKLFF. The CDR3 region has the DNA TGTGCCAGCAGCAAAAATGAAAAACTGTTTTTT. V usage is TRBV12-3 or TRBV12-4 and J usage is TRBJ1-4; D call uncertain. V lost 6 bases, J lost 5 bases, and 4 bases lay in between. This CDR3 spans 11 amino acids.

This chain joins TRBV18 and TRBJ2-1; perhaps TRBD1 as D (6 bases). The CDR3 loop spans 15 amino acids. V was trimmed by 2 bases and J by 2 bases, leaving 10 bases between them. Germline CDR1 KGHSH, CDR2 LQKENI. Here the CDR3 reads CASSPKTGAYNEQFF. CDR3 nucleotides: TGTGCCAGCTCACCAAAGACAGGAGCCTACAATGAGCAGTTCTTC.

The V and J genes are TRBV19 and TRBJ2-1; 7 bases agree with TRBD2. This CDR3 has 15 amino acids. Germline assignment: CDR1 LNHDA and CDR2 SQIVND (reference sequence). The J segment lost 7 bases and the V segment lost 4 bases, leaving 10 bases of the junction unmatched. CDR3 DNA: TGTGCCAGTAGTACCTCCGGCGGGAGAGGGAATGAGCAGTTCTTC. It yields the protein CASSTSGGRGNEQFF.

This clone was found once. The chain recombines TRBV28 with TRBJ1-6; 10 bases align to TRBD1. CDR1 and CDR2 from the germline V gene are MDHEN and SYDVKM. V was clipped by 4 bases and J by 10 bases; unmatched bases: 7. CDR3 length equals 15 residues. CDR3 loop: CASSYTGQGGSPLHF. The CDR3 DNA reads as TGTGCCAGCAGTTACACCGGACAGGGGGGATCACCCCTCCACTTT.

The chain couples TRBV4-1 to TRBJ2-7, with D perhaps TRBD2 (7 bases). The CDR3 extends over 18 amino acids. Germline CDR1 MGHRA, CDR2 YSYEKL. V shed 0 bases and J shed 0 bases, with 18 bases lying between them. CDR3 in DNA: TGCGCCAGCAGCCAAGATAGAAGAGCCGGGGGGCCCTCCTACGAGCAGTACTTC. Protein product: CASSQDRRAGGPSYEQYF.

V gene TRBV3-1 (or the pseudogene TRBV3-2) combines with J gene TRBJ2-5; a weak D match, TRBD1 (5 bases). Trimming removed 8 bases at V and 3 bases at J, with 13 bases between. Germline loops: CDR1 LGHDT, CDR2 YNNKEL (reference sequence). The CDR3 totals 13 residues. The CDR3 reads CASGWQGEETQYF. In DNA form, the CDR3 reads TGTGCCAGCGGGTGGCAGGGCGAAGAGACCCAGTACTTC.

The gene calls are TRBV28 and TRBJ1-4; D possibly corresponds to TRBD1 (5 bases). The CDR3 is 15 residues long. Trimming left V 3 bases short and J 11 bases short, with 19 bases between. CDR1 and CDR2 from the germline V gene are MDHEN and SYDVKM. CDR3 amino acids: CASSLSADTRGKLFF. The CDR3 DNA is TGTGCCAGCAGTTTGAGCGCGGACACCCGGGGGAAACTGTTTTTT.

The rearrangement links TRBV28 to TRBJ2-1, with D possibly TRBD1 on 6 matching bases. V was pared by 2 bases and J by 7 bases, with 12 bases between. The CDR3 totals 14 residues. CDR1 and CDR2 (germline): MDHEN, SYDVKM. CDR3: CASSLGGQGNEQFF. As DNA, the CDR3 is TGTGCCAGCAGTTTAGGTGGCCAGGGGAATGAGCAGTTCTTC.

The rearrangement joins TRBV6-6 to TRBJ2-7; 7 nucleotides align to TRBD2. The CDR3 is 13 amino acids. Per germline, CDR1 MNHNY and CDR2 SVGAGI (reference sequence). V shed 6 bases and J 2 bases; nucleotides not matched to a gene: 4. CDR3 in amino acids: CASSKLAPYEQYF. CDR3 bases: TGTGCCAGCAGCAAACTAGCGCCCTACGAGCAGTACTTC.

V and J are TRBV28 and TRBJ1-2; TRBD1 agrees at 7 bases. Germline trimming cut 5 bases from V and 6 bases from J; bases unmatched to any gene: 15. Germline CDR1 and CDR2: MDHEN and SYDVKM. There are 16 residues in the CDR3. CDR3 nucleotides: TGTGCCAGCAGTAGCCTTGAGACAGGGAATACCCATGGCTACACCTTC. Protein: CASSSLETGNTHGYTF.

This chain uses TRBV28 with TRBJ1-4, with D perhaps matching TRBD1 (5 bases). Germline values: CDR1 MDHEN, CDR2 SYDVKM. This CDR3 is 14 amino acids long. V lost 3 bases, J lost 7 bases, and 12 bases lay in between. Here the CDR3 reads CASSLVQGSEKLFF. In DNA form, the CDR3 reads TGTGCCAGCAGTTTGGTGCAGGGAAGTGAAAAACTGTTTTTT.

This chain uses TRBV4-3 with TRBJ2-1; D might be TRBD1 (6 bases). Looked up from germline, CDR1 is LGHNA and CDR2 is YSLEER. This CDR3 contains 15 residues. V was pared by 1 base and J by 5 bases, with 12 bases between. CDR3 DNA: TGCGCCAGCAGCCAAGGGGACACAATTAACAATGAGCAGTTCTTC. It yields the protein CASSQGDTINNEQFF.

The chain is built from TRBV19 and TRBJ2-3; the match to TRBD2 covers 10 bases. The junction had 15 bases not matched to a gene; V was cut back by 5 bases and J by 1 base. The germline gives CDR1 LNHDA, CDR2 SQIVND (reference sequence). The CDR3 is 19 residues long. The CDR3 is CASSPLGSGGREGTDTQYF. The CDR3 bases are TGTGCCAGTAGTCCACTCGGTAGCGGGGGGAGGGAGGGCACAGATACGCAGTATTTT.

The CDR3 region has the DNA TGTGCCAGCAGCTTGGTCCATCGGGGCACTGAAGCTTTCTTT. Translating gives CASSLVHRGTEAFF. This chain uses TRBV7-9 with TRBJ1-1; D ambiguous. Germline CDR1 is SEHNR and CDR2 is FQNEAQ (reference sequence). V shed 3 bases and J shed 4 bases, with 12 bases lying between them. The CDR3 covers 14 residues.

This chain uses TRBV27 with TRBJ1-2; D uncertain. Germline-derived CDR1 and CDR2 are MNHEY and SMNVEV (reference sequence). Trimming stripped 4 bases from V and 7 bases from J, with 22 bases between. The CDR3 is made up of 16 amino acids. This CDR3 is CASSSSDLGGRGGYTF. The DNA for the CDR3 is TGTGCCAGCAGTTCGTCTGACCTGGGAGGACGCGGTGGCTACACCTTC.

This clone occurred a few times. The chain joins TRBV5-1 to TRBJ2-5, with unresolved D. Germline V gene data show CDR1 as SGHRS and CDR2 as YFSETQ. The germline V and J ends were trimmed by 0 bases and 4 bases, with 13 bases remaining between them. This CDR3 spans 15 amino acids. The DNA for the CDR3 is TGCGCCAGCAGCTTGGGATGGGCTTCTCGAGAGACCCAGTACTTC. It encodes CASSLGWASRETQYF. Full variable domain (outside the CDR3, taken from reference TRBV5-1 and TRBJ2-5): KAGVTQTPRYLIKTRGQQVTLSCSPISGHRSVSWYQQTPGQGLQFLFEYFSETQRNKGNFPGRFSGRQFSNSRSEMNVSTLELGDSALYLCASSLGWASRETQYFGPGTRLLVL.

The rearrangement links TRBV19 to TRBJ1-5, with 8 bases lining up with TRBD1. The V segment lost 6 bases and the J segment 4 bases; nucleotides outside the gene matches: 5. Germline CDR1 and CDR2: LNHDA and SQIVND (reference sequence). The CDR3 is made up of 14 amino acids. The CDR3: CASRQGAPNQPQHF. CDR3 DNA sequence: TGTGCCAGTAGGCAGGGGGCTCCTAATCAGCCCCAGCATTTT. Combining the CDR3 with reference TRBV19 and TRBJ1-5 gives the whole variable domain DGGITQSPKYLFRKEGQNVTLSCEQNLNHDAMYWYRQDPGQGLRLIYYSQIVNDFQKGDIAEGYSVSREKKESFPLTVTSAQKNPTAFYLCASRQGAPNQPQHFGDGTRLSIL.

The chain couples TRBV2 to TRBJ1-2; 7 nucleotides agree with TRBD1. The V gene end was trimmed by 4 bases and the J gene end by 5 bases; junction bases not matched to a gene: 4. Per germline, CDR1 SNHLY and CDR2 FYNNEI. The CDR3 consists of 13 residues. CDR3 protein: CASSGTGWYGYTF. CDR3 DNA sequence: TGTGCCAGCAGTGGGACAGGATGGTATGGCTACACCTTC.

J is TRBJ1-1 and V is TRBV12-3 or TRBV12-4, with D uncertain. V lost 2 bases and J 10 bases, leaving 14 bases between the germline ends. CDR3 length: 13 amino acids. In nucleotides, the CDR3 is TGTGCCAGCAGTTTAAACGTCGCGTCAGGAGCTTTCTTT. The encoded protein is CASSLNVASGAFF.

The chain uses TRBV6-4 and TRBJ1-6, with a weak D call TRBD1 (6 bases). Trimming pared 4 bases from V and 2 bases from J, leaving 21 bases between. Looked up from germline, CDR1 is MRHNA and CDR2 is SNTAGT. CDR3 length: 19 residues. CDR3 protein: CASSGSASPQGTYNSPLHF. CDR3 sequence (DNA): TGTGCCAGCAGTGGCTCCGCCAGCCCCCAGGGGACCTATAATTCACCCCTCCACTTT.

This sequence joins TRBV9 and TRBJ1-6; 9 nucleotides agree with TRBD1. This CDR3 region has 17 residues. Germline V gene sequence: CDR1 SGDLS, CDR2 YYNGEE. With V trimmed by 3 bases and J by 5 bases, 9 bases remained unmatched. The CDR3: CASSGSTGTGHNSPLHF. CDR3 nucleotide sequence: TGTGCCAGCAGCGGATCCACCGGGACAGGGCATAATTCACCCCTCCACTTT.

This clone was recorded once. The rearrangement uses TRBV12-3 or TRBV12-4 and TRBJ2-7, with D perhaps TRBD1 (7 bases). V was cut by 8 bases and J by 3 bases, with 14 bases left in between. This CDR3 is built from 13 residues. This CDR3 reads CASAGQIFYEQYF. The CDR3, as DNA: TGTGCCAGCGCGGGACAGATATTCTACGAGCAGTACTTC.